Each of the 24 T cell receptor beta chains below was sequenced from the same sample in a study of blood T cell repertoires in COVID-19. Sequencing was performed with immunoSEQ multiplex PCR; in TCRdb, only in-frame clones are kept and a portion is missing. The sample includes about 260,000 clones, about 87% of them seen just once. Source material: PBMCs or T cells enriched from blood (not recorded which). The receptor set was obtained from a man aged 45-65 years who had been exposed to COVID-19.

The chain recombines TRBV28 with TRBJ1-2, with D possibly TRBD1 on 5 matching bases. The CDR3 spans 14 residues. Germline V gene sequence: CDR1 MDHEN, CDR2 SYDVKM. V was cut by 3 bases and J by 6 bases, with 14 bases left in between. For the CDR3, the DNA is TGTGCCAGCAGTTTCTCCGCGGGGCGGGATGGCTACACCTTC. This gives the protein CASSFSAGRDGYTF.

CDR3 in DNA: TGTGCCAGTAGTAGCCAGGGACAGGGCACAGAAGCTTTCTTT. This encodes CASSSQGQGTEAFF. The chain joins TRBV19 to TRBJ1-1, with TRBD1 matching over 9 bases. The CDR3 runs 14 residues. CDR1 and CDR2 (germline): LNHDA, SQIVND (reference sequence). The ends lost 4 bases at V and 8 bases at J; junction bases unmatched: 8.

This chain uses TRBV4-1 with TRBJ1-2; TRBD1 agrees at 8 bases. The junction had 4 bases not matched to a gene; V was cut back by 2 bases and J by 8 bases. The CDR3 spans 13 residues. Germline V gene lookup returns CDR1 MGHRA and CDR2 YSYEKL. The CDR3 bases are TGCGCCAGCAGCCAATTGGGACAGGAAGGCTACACCTTC. It specifies CASSQLGQEGYTF.

The rearrangement uses TRBV10-2 and TRBJ2-2; the match to TRBD1 covers 7 bases. This CDR3 has 15 residues. Unmatched junction bases numbered 11, after V lost 6 bases and J lost 7 bases. CDR1 and CDR2 (germline): WSHSY, SAAADI. This chain's CDR3 is CASRTPETGNGELFF. The CDR3 DNA reads TGCGCCAGCAGAACACCCGAGACAGGGAACGGGGAGCTGTTTTTT.

This rearrangement joins TRBV5-1 to TRBJ1-2, with a possible D match to TRBD1 (6 bases). The CDR3 is 14 residues long. From germline, CDR1 is SGHRS and CDR2 YFSETQ. The V end lost 2 bases, the J end lost 8 bases, and 16 bases lay between the germline ends. CDR3 sequence reads: CASSFTSGAQGYTF. The DNA of the CDR3 is TGCGCCAGCAGCTTCACCTCAGGGGCGCAGGGCTACACCTTC.

The genes are TRBV7-2 and TRBJ1-5; D gene unclear. The CDR3 loop spans 13 amino acids. The germline V and J ends were trimmed by 5 bases and 4 bases, with 9 bases remaining between them. The germline CDR1 and CDR2 sequences are SGHTA and FQGNSA. DNA of the CDR3: TGTGCCAGCAGCCTGGGCAGAAATCAGCCCCAGCATTTT. Its protein is CASSLGRNQPQHF.

This clone was counted once. The chain employs TRBV2 and TRBJ2-2; the match to TRBD1 covers 8 bases. CDR1 is SNHLY, CDR2 FYNNEI, per germline. With 6 bases clipped from V and 5 bases from J, the junction kept 8 bases outside the gene matches. The CDR3 spans 15 residues. CDR3: CASRPGQGLTGELFF. The CDR3 bases are TGTGCCAGCAGACCCGGACAGGGTTTGACCGGGGAGCTGTTTTTT.

The chain's CDR3 is CASSYGTRTDTQYF. The DNA for the CDR3 is TGCGCCAGCAGTTACGGGACTAGAACAGATACGCAGTATTTT. This chain joins TRBV5-1 and TRBJ2-3, with TRBD2 identical over 8 bases. Per the germline V gene, CDR1 is SGHRS and CDR2 is YFSETQ. V lost 5 bases and J lost 3; bases outside the gene matches: 5. CDR3 length: 14 residues.

The chain carries TRBV19 and TRBJ2-7; D is possibly TRBD1 (5 bases). Germline V CDR1 and CDR2: LNHDA, SQIVND (reference sequence). Deletions cut 5 bases from V and 7 bases from J, with 21 bases between. This CDR3 spans 15 amino acids. CDR3 sequence: CASSVERQPLREQYF. Written as DNA, the CDR3 is TGTGCCAGTAGTGTGGAGAGACAGCCATTACGGGAGCAGTACTTC.

The V call is TRBV24-1, the J call TRBJ2-1, with TRBD1 identical over 7 bases. This CDR3 comprises 14 residues. The trim removed 3 bases at V and 7 bases at J, leaving 5 bases unmatched. Per germline, CDR1 KGHDR and CDR2 SFDVKD. The CDR3 region is CATSDPGRGNEQFF. DNA for the CDR3: TGTGCCACCAGTGATCCCGGCAGGGGGAATGAGCAGTTCTTC.

This chain uses TRBV5-1 with TRBJ2-5; 11 bases are shared with TRBD2. The CDR3 has 18 residues. The V segment lost 0 bases and the J segment 1 base; nucleotides outside the gene matches: 8. Germline CDR1 reads SGHRS; CDR2 reads YFSETQ. CDR3 in DNA: TGCGCCAGCAGCTTGGGGTACCTAGCGGGAGGTCGCCAAGAGACCCAGTACTTC. This gives the protein CASSLGYLAGGRQETQYF.

The chain carries TRBV4-1 and TRBJ1-3; 7 bases align to TRBD1. The CDR3 sequence is 16 residues long. V was pared by 0 bases and J by 5 bases, with 7 bases of the junction left unmatched. Looked up from germline, CDR1 is MGHRA and CDR2 is YSYEKL. DNA of the CDR3: TGCGCCAGCAGCCAAGATAGGACAGGTGTTAGAAACACCATATATTTT. Its translation is CASSQDRTGVRNTIYF.

The chain joins TRBV5-1 to TRBJ2-5, with TRBD2 identical over 15 bases. Germline V CDR1 and CDR2: SGHRS, YFSETQ. Trimming cost V 4 bases and J 0 bases; bases outside gene matches: 4. This CDR3 has 17 amino acids. The CDR3 here is CASSPGLAGGNQETQYF. The CDR3 DNA reads as TGCGCCAGCAGCCCGGGACTAGCGGGGGGTAACCAAGAGACCCAGTACTTC. Based on the CDR3 plus reference TRBV5-1 and TRBJ2-5, the full variable domain is KAGVTQTPRYLIKTRGQQVTLSCSPISGHRSVSWYQQTPGQGLQFLFEYFSETQRNKGNFPGRFSGRQFSNSRSEMNVSTLELGDSALYLCASSPGLAGGNQETQYFGPGTRLLVL.

The chain is built from TRBV5-1 and TRBJ1-1; D is perhaps TRBD1 (6 bases). The V gene's germline CDR1 is SGHRS and CDR2 YFSETQ. The V and J ends lost 4 bases and 1 base respectively, with 11 bases between them. The CDR3 runs 14 residues. The CDR3 loop is CASSGRQENTEAFF. CDR3 coding DNA: TGCGCCAGCAGCGGAAGACAGGAGAACACTGAAGCTTTCTTT.

The chain couples TRBV7-9 to TRBJ1-1, with 7 bases matching TRBD1. The germline gives CDR1 SEHNR, CDR2 FQNEAQ (reference sequence). CDR3 length equals 15 residues. Trimming at V came to 4 bases and at J to 1 base, leaving 6 bases not matched to a gene. This CDR3 reads CASSSGGTENTEAFF. The CDR3 nucleotides are TGTGCCAGCAGCTCCGGCGGGACAGAGAACACTGAAGCTTTCTTT.

The chain is built from TRBV11-1 and TRBJ2-3; 8 bases fit TRBD2. This CDR3 is 16 amino acids long. The V gene's germline CDR1 is SGHAT and CDR2 FQDESV (reference sequence). V gave up 4 bases and J gave up 4 bases; unmatched junction bases: 10. This CDR3 is CASSSPVAGISDTQYF. The DNA of the CDR3 is TGTGCCAGCAGCTCCCCAGTAGCGGGGATTTCAGATACGCAGTATTTT.

The J gene is TRBJ1-4, the V gene TRBV28; 7 positions agree with TRBD1. J gave up 4 bases and V 7 bases, and 6 bases lay outside the gene matches. Per germline, CDR1 MDHEN and CDR2 SYDVKM. The CDR3 length is 14 residues. The CDR3 is CASTWDSFNEKLFF. For the CDR3, the DNA is TGTGCCAGCACCTGGGACAGCTTTAATGAAAAACTGTTTTTT.

This clone was detected once. A much larger clone sits a single nucleotide away, making a read error possible. Distinct nucleotide sequences in the sample also encode this CDR3. V is TRBV7-8 and J is TRBJ2-7, with unresolved D. CDR1 is SGHVS, CDR2 FQNEAQ, per germline. This CDR3 is built from 13 residues. Trimming cost V 4 bases and J 1 base, with 8 bases left between them. CDR3 sequence (DNA): TGTGCCAGCAGCTCCCTAGGTTCCTACGAGCAGTACTTC. It is translated as CASSSLGSYEQYF.

J is TRBJ2-7 and V is TRBV28, with 10 bases lining up with TRBD1. Germline trimming cut 5 bases from V and 7 bases from J; bases unmatched to any gene: 11. This CDR3 is 15 amino acids long. Germline loops: CDR1 MDHEN, CDR2 SYDVKM. The CDR3, as DNA: TGTGCCAGCAGTACCCCGGGACAGGGGACGAGGGAGCAGTACGTC. It codes for CASSTPGQGTREQYV.

The chain has TRBV5-1 and TRBJ2-3; D is possibly TRBD2 (5 bases). CDR3 length: 14 amino acids. V lost 6 bases, J lost 2 bases, and 13 bases lay in between. Germline values: CDR1 SGHRS, CDR2 YFSETQ. The CDR3 reads CASKLVVFTDTQYF. CDR3 nucleotides: TGCGCCAGCAAACTAGTTGTCTTCACAGATACGCAGTATTTT.

V and J are TRBV7-3 and TRBJ1-3, with D hard to call. Germline CDR1 is SGHTA and CDR2 is FQGTGA. Trimming removed 1 base at V and 4 bases at J, with 5 bases between. This CDR3 comprises 13 residues. As DNA, the CDR3 is TGTGCCAGCAGCTTAAAGCCAGGAAACACCATATATTTT. Protein sequence: CASSLKPGNTIYF.

The chain combines TRBV5-1 with TRBJ2-2; D is possibly TRBD1 (7 bases). Germline CDR1 and CDR2: SGHRS and YFSETQ. The CDR3 is 16 amino acids. V was trimmed by 4 bases and J by 0 bases, leaving 13 bases between them. CDR3 region: CASSQGGYPNTGELFF. The CDR3, as DNA: TGCGCCAGCAGCCAGGGGGGTTATCCGAACACCGGGGAGCTGTTTTTT.

The chain joins TRBV11-3 to TRBJ2-3; D is perhaps TRBD1 (5 bases). Trimming pared 3 bases from V and 2 bases from J, leaving 9 bases between. Germline CDR1 is SGHNT and CDR2 is YENEEA. The CDR3 is made up of 14 amino acids. The CDR3 region is CASSFGANTDTQYF. Here the CDR3 DNA reads TGTGCCAGCAGCTTTGGGGCGAACACAGATACGCAGTATTTT. The full variable domain, in which reference TRBV11-3 and TRBJ2-3 provide the parts outside the CDR3, is EAGVVQSPRYKIIEKKQPVAFWCNPISGHNTLYWYLQNLGQGPELLIRYENEEAVDDSQLPKDRFSAERLKGVDSTLKIQPAELGDSAVYLCASSFGANTDTQYFGPGTRLTVL.

The gene calls are TRBV9 and TRBJ1-2; no firm D call. V lost 0 bases and J 2 bases, leaving 11 bases between the germline ends. The germline V gene has CDR1 SGDLS and CDR2 YYNGEE. The CDR3 has 15 amino acids. The CDR3 DNA follows: TGTGCCAGCAGCGTAGCATTAACACAAAACTATGGCTACACCTTC. It yields the protein CASSVALTQNYGYTF. The full variable domain, its missing parts supplied by reference TRBV9 and TRBJ1-2, is DSGVTQTPKHLITATGQRVTLRCSPRSGDLSVYWYQQSLDQGLQFLIQYYNGEERAKGNILERFSAQQFPDLHSELNLSSLELGDSALYFCASSVALTQNYGYTFGSGTRLTVV.